This T cell receptor beta chain was sequenced during a study of T cells in tuberculosis. Study background: A South African cohort included IGRA-negative adolescents, latently infected IGRA-positive adolescents and adults with active tuberculosis.

The repertoire was sequenced with immunoSEQ multiplex PCR; TCRdb's copy has only in-frame clones and lacks some. The sample carries more than 30,000 clones, around 94% recorded once. Germline assignment: CDR1 SGHTA and CDR2 FQGTGA. V was pared by 3 bases and J by 3 bases, with 8 bases between. The CDR3 loop spans 14 amino acids. This clonotype was sampled from a donor aged 5-35 years with latent tuberculosis or without tuberculosis infection. This sequence joins TRBV7-3 and TRBJ2-2; TRBD2 is a possible D gene (5 bases). Sequencing was carried out using PBMCs. CDR3 sequence (DNA): TGTGCCAGCAGCTTTCGAGGGCACACCGGGGAGCTGTTTTTT. Encoded protein: CASSFRGHTGELFF.